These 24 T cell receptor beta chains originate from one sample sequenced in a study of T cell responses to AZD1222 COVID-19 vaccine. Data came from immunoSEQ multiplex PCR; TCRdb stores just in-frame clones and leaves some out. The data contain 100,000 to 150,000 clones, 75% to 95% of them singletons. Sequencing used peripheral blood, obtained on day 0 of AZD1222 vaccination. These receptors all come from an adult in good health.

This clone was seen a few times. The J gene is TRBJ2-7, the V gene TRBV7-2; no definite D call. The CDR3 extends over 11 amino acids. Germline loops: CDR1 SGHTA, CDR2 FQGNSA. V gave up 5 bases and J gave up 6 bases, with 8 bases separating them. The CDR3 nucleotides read TGTGCCAGCAGCGGGCTAAGCGAGCAGTACTTC. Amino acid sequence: CASSGLSEQYF. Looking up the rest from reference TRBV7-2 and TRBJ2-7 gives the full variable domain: GAGVSQSPSNKVTEKGKDVELRCDPISGHTALYWYRQSLGQGLEFLIYFQGNSAPDKSGLPSDRFSAERTGGSVSTLTIQRTQQEDSAVYLCASSGLSEQYFGPGTRLTVT.

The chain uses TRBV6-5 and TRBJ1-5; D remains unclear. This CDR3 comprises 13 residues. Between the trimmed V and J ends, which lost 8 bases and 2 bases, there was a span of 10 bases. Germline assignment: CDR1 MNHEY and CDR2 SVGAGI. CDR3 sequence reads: CASVAQGNQPQHF. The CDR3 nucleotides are TGTGCCAGCGTGGCGCAGGGCAATCAGCCCCAGCATTTT.

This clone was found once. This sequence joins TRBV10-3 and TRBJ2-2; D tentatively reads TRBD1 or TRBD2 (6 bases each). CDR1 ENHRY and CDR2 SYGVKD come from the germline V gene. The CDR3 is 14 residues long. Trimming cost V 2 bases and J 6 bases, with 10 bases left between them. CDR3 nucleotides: TGTGCCATCAGTGAGAAGGGGGGTCCCGGGGAGCTGTTTTTT. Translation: CAISEKGGPGELFF.

Written as DNA, the CDR3 is TGTGCCAGCAGCCAAGTGGGTCGGGAAGAGACCCAGTACTTC. This sequence encodes CASSQVGREETQYF. V gene TRBV3-1 (or the pseudogene TRBV3-2) combines with J gene TRBJ2-5; the D is unclear. This CDR3 contains 14 residues. V was clipped by 1 base and J by 3 bases, with 9 bases between them. CDR1 LGHDT and CDR2 YNNKEL come from the germline V gene (reference sequence).

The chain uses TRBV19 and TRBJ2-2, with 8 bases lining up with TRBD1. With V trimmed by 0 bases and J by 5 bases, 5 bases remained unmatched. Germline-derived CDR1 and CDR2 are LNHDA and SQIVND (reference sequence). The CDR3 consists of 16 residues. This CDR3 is CASSIDRGQGTGELFF. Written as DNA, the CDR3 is TGTGCCAGTAGTATAGATCGTGGACAGGGAACCGGGGAGCTGTTTTTT.

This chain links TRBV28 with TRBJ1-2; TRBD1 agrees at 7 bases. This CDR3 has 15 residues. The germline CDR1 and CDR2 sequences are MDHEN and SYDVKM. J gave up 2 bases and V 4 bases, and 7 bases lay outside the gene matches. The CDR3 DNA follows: TGTGCCAGCAGTTCCCCGCCGACAGGGAACTATGGCTACACCTTC. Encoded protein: CASSSPPTGNYGYTF.

CDR3 sequence: CASSQDFGQETQYF. The CDR3 region has the DNA TGCGCCAGCAGCCAAGATTTCGGCCAAGAGACCCAGTACTTC. The rearrangement links TRBV4-3 to TRBJ2-5, with D unresolved. Deletions cut 0 bases from V and 1 base from J, with 6 bases between. This CDR3 has 14 residues. CDR1 LGHNA and CDR2 YSLEER come from the germline V gene.

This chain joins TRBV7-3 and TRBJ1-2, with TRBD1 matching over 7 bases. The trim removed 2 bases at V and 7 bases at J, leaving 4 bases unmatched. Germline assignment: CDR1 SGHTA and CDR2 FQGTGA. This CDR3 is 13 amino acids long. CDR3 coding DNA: TGTGCCAGCAGCTTAGACAGGGACAGTGGCTACACCTTC. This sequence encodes CASSLDRDSGYTF. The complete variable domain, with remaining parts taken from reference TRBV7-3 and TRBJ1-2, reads GAGVSQTPSNKVTEKGKYVELRCDPISGHTALYWYRQSLGQGPEFLIYFQGTGAADDSGLPNDRFFAVRPEGSVSTLKIQRTERGDSAVYLCASSLDRDSGYTFGSGTRLTVV.

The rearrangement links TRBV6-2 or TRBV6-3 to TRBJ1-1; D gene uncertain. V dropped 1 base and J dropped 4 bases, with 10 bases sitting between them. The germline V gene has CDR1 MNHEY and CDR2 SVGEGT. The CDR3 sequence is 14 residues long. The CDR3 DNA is TGTGCCAGCAGTTACTACTCTAGTGGCACTGAAGCTTTCTTT. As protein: CASSYYSSGTEAFF.

The DNA for the CDR3 is TGTGCCAGTAGGCTCCCTACAGGGGGAGAAAAACTGTTTTTT. Protein: CASRLPTGGEKLFF. The genes are TRBV19 and TRBJ1-4; TRBD1 aligns across 8 bases. Germline lookup yields CDR1 LNHDA and CDR2 SQIVND (reference sequence). This CDR3 comprises 14 residues. V lost 6 bases and J lost 8; bases outside the gene matches: 8.

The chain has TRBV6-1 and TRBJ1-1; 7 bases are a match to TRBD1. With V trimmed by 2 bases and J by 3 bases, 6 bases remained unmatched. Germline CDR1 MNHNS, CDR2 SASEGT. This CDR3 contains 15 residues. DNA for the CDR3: TGTGCCAGCAGTGAACAGGGACAGAGGGACACTGAAGCTTTCTTT. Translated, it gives CASSEQGQRDTEAFF.

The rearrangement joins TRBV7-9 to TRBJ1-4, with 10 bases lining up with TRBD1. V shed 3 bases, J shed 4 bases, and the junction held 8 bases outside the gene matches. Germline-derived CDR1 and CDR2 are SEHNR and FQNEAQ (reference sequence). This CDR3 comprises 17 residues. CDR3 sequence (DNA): TGTGCCAGCAGCTTTGGGACAGGGGTTTATAATAATGAAAAACTGTTTTTT. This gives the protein CASSFGTGVYNNEKLFF.

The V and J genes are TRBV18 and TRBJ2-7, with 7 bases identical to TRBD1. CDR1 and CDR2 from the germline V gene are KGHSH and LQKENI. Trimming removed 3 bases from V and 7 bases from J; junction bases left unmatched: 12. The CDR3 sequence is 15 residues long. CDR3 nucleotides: TGTGCCAGCTCACCCGTCTACAGGGGTGATGGGGAGCAGTACTTC. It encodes CASSPVYRGDGEQYF. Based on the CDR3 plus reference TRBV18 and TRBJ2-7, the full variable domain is NAGVMQNPRHLVRRRGQEARLRCSPMKGHSHVYWYRQLPEEGLKFMVYLQKENIIDESGMPKERFSAEFPKEGPSILRIQQVVRGDSAAYFCASSPVYRGDGEQYFGPGTRLTVT.

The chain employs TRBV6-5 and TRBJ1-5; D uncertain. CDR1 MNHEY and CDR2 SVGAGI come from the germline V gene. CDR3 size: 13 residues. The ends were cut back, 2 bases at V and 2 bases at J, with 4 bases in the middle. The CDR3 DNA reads TGTGCCAGCAGTTACCATCGCAATCAGCCCCAGCATTTT. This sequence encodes CASSYHRNQPQHF.

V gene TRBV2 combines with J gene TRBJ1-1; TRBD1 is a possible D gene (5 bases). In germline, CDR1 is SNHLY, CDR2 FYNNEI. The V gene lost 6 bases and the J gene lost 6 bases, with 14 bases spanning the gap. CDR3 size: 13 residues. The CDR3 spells CASSGTEGAEAFF. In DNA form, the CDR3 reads TGTGCCAGCAGCGGGACGGAGGGAGCTGAAGCTTTCTTT.

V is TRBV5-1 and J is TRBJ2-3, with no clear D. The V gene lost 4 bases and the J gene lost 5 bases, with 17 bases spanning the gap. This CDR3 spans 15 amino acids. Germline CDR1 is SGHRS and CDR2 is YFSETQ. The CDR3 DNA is TGCGCCAGCAGCGCCGGGCCTCCGATGGAAGATACGCAGTATTTT. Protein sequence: CASSAGPPMEDTQYF.

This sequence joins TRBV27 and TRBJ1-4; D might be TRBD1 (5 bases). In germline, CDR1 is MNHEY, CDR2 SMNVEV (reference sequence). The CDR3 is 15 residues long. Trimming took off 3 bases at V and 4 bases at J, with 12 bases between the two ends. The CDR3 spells CASSFYRDLNEKLFF. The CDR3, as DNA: TGTGCCAGCAGTTTTTATCGGGACCTTAATGAAAAACTGTTTTTT.

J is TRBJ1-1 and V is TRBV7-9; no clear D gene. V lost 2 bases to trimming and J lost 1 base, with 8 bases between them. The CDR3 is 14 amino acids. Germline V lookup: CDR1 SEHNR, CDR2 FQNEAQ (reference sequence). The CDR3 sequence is CASSLQVENTEAFF. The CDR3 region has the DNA TGTGCCAGCAGCTTACAAGTGGAGAACACTGAAGCTTTCTTT.

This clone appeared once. CDR3 sequence (DNA): TGTGCCAGCAGCCTCCCGTCGACTAAACCGACCTACGAGCAGTACTTC. Amino acid sequence: CASSLPSTKPTYEQYF. This sequence joins TRBV7-2 and TRBJ2-7; D is possibly TRBD2 (5 bases). The V end was cut by 5 bases, the J end by 2 bases, with 19 bases between. The CDR3 loop spans 16 amino acids. CDR1 is SGHTA and CDR2 is FQGNSA in the germline V gene.

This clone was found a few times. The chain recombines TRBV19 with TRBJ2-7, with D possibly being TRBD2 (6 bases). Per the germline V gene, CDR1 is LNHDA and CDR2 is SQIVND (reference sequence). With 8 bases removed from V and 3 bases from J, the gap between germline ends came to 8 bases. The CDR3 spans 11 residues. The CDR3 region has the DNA TGTGCCAGTGGGACTCTCTACGAGCAGTACTTC. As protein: CASGTLYEQYF.

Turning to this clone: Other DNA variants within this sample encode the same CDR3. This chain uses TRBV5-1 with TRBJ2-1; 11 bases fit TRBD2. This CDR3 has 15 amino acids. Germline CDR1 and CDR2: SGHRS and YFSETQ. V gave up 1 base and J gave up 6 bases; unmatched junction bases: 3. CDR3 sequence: CASSLLAGGTNEQFF. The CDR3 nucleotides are TGCGCCAGCAGCTTGTTAGCGGGGGGGACCAATGAGCAGTTCTTC.

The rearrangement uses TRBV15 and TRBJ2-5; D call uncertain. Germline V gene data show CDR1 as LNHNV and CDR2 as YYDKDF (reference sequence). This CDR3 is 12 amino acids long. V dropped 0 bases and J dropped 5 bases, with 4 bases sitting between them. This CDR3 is CATSRDFETQYF. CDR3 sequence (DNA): TGTGCCACCAGCAGAGATTTCGAGACCCAGTACTTC.

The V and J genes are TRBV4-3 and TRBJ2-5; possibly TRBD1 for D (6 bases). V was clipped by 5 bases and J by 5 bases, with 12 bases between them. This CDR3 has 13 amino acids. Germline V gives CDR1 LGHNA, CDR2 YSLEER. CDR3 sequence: CASSKDSSETQYF. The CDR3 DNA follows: TGCGCCAGCAGCAAGGACAGCTCGGAGACCCAGTACTTC.

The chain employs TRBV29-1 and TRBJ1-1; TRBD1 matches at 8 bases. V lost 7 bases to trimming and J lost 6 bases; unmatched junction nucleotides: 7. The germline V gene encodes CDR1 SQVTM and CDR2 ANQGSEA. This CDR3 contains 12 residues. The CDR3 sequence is CSGGQGGAEAFF. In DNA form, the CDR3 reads TGCAGCGGTGGACAGGGCGGTGCTGAAGCTTTCTTT.